This T cell receptor beta chain was documented in a study of OX40 agonist ivuxolimab in advanced cancers. Study overall: Patients were treated with ivuxolimab, an agonistic anti-OX40 (CD134) antibody.

The repertoire was sequenced with immunoSEQ multiplex PCR; TCRdb's copy has only in-frame clones and lacks some. Found here are about 46,000 clones, about 88% of them singletons; the top ten hold 12%. V shed 5 bases and J 8 bases; nucleotides not matched to a gene: 11. The CDR3 covers 14 residues. The V gene's germline CDR1 is SGHDT and CDR2 YYEEEE. The V gene is TRBV5-6, the J gene TRBJ1-1; 8 nucleotides agree with TRBD1. The sequence was obtained from an adult with an advanced solid tumor such as melanoma, head and neck, liver or kidney cancer. Sequenced here: CD4+ or CD8+ T cells sorted from blood, sampled in a trial of the OX40 agonist ivuxolimab. CDR3 loop: CASSYGQGQIEAFF. DNA for the CDR3: TGTGCCAGCAGTTACGGACAGGGACAAATCGAAGCTTTCTTT.